The rows below give T cell receptor beta chains drawn from one sample of a study of blood T cell repertoires in COVID-19. Libraries were prepared by immunoSEQ multiplex PCR; TCRdb keeps only in-frame clonotypes and omits some of them. The sample has 250,000 to 350,000 clones; 89% are singletons. The sequenced sample consisted of peripheral blood. These TCRs come from a woman in her fifties or sixties with acute or convalescent COVID-19. Each CDR3 is given with its conserved first and last residue. A D gene is named only where the DNA matches it firmly. Where a row states a size, it is once, few, many or the class of an expanded clone; other rows omit it.

v_call: TRBV7-6
d_call: TRBD1
j_call: TRBJ2-3
clone_size: -
cdr3_aa: CASSLDRGGDTQYF
cdr3_nt: TGTGCCAGCAGCTTGGACAGGGGAGGCGATACGCAGTATTTT

v_call: TRBV19
d_call: TRBD2
j_call: TRBJ2-3
clone_size: -
cdr3_aa: CASSETGLAGGDTQYF
cdr3_nt: TGTGCCAGTAGTGAAACAGGACTAGCGGGAGGAGATACGCAGTATTTT

v_call: TRBV28
d_call: -
j_call: TRBJ1-2
clone_size: -
cdr3_aa: CASSLGVRDIYGYTF
cdr3_nt: TGTGCCAGCAGTTTAGGTGTCAGGGATATCTATGGCTACACCTTC

v_call: TRBV27
d_call: TRBD1
j_call: TRBJ1-1
clone_size: -
cdr3_aa: CASRSHRGELGSTEAFF
cdr3_nt: TGTGCCAGCAGATCCCACAGGGGCGAGTTAGGAAGTACTGAAGCTTTCTTT

v_call: TRBV7-3
d_call: TRBD2
j_call: TRBJ2-2
clone_size: -
cdr3_aa: CASSVPGLAGTSNTGELFF
cdr3_nt: TGTGCCAGCAGCGTCCCGGGACTAGCGGGGACCTCGAACACCGGGGAGCTGTTTTTT

v_call: TRBV19
d_call: -
j_call: TRBJ1-5
clone_size: -
cdr3_aa: CASSGSHNQPQHF
cdr3_nt: TGTGCCAGCTCCGGGAGCCACAATCAGCCCCAGCATTTT

v_call: TRBV19
d_call: -
j_call: TRBJ2-2
clone_size: -
cdr3_aa: CASSIWGVDTGELFF
cdr3_nt: TGTGCCAGTAGTATCTGGGGAGTCGACACCGGGGAGCTGTTTTTT

v_call: TRBV7-8
d_call: TRBD2
j_call: TRBJ2-1
clone_size: -
cdr3_aa: CASSISGEPSQGQFF
cdr3_nt: TGTGCCAGCAGCATTAGCGGGGAGCCCTCTCAAGGGCAGTTCTTC

v_call: TRBV27
d_call: TRBD1
j_call: TRBJ2-1
clone_size: -
cdr3_aa: CASRGMGTGDNEQFF
cdr3_nt: TGTGCCAGCAGGGGGATGGGGACAGGGGACAATGAGCAGTTCTTC

v_call: TRBV5-1
d_call: -
j_call: TRBJ1-2
clone_size: -
cdr3_aa: CASSLGGYGYGYTF
cdr3_nt: TGCGCCAGCAGCTTGGGGGGCTACGGCTATGGCTACACCTTC

v_call: TRBV19
d_call: -
j_call: TRBJ2-1
clone_size: -
cdr3_aa: CASSFGLGHNEQFF
cdr3_nt: TGTGCCAGTAGTTTCGGTCTAGGTCACAATGAGCAGTTCTTC

v_call: TRBV19
d_call: -
j_call: TRBJ1-6
clone_size: once
cdr3_aa: CASSMASPGWSLRNSPLHF
cdr3_nt: TGTGCCAGTAGTATGGCTTCGCCAGGGTGGAGCCTGAGGAATTCACCCCTCCACTTT

v_call: TRBV5-1
d_call: TRBD2
j_call: TRBJ2-1
clone_size: -
cdr3_aa: CASSTAGSSGSSYNEQFF
cdr3_nt: TGCGCCAGCAGCACGGCGGGGTCTAGCGGGAGCTCCTACAATGAGCAGTTCTTC

v_call: TRBV5-4
d_call: TRBD1
j_call: TRBJ2-7
clone_size: -
cdr3_aa: CASSFPGTGVRRQYF
cdr3_nt: TGTGCCAGCAGCTTTCCCGGGACAGGGGTCAGGCGGCAGTACTTC

v_call: TRBV27
d_call: -
j_call: TRBJ2-2
clone_size: -
cdr3_aa: CASSFAAPGELFF
cdr3_nt: TGTGCCAGCAGTTTTGCGGCGCCCGGGGAGCTGTTTTTT

v_call: TRBV7-2
d_call: TRBD1
j_call: TRBJ1-1
clone_size: -
cdr3_aa: CASRRTGATEAFF
cdr3_nt: TGTGCCAGCAGACGTACAGGGGCGACTGAAGCTTTCTTT

v_call: TRBV6-5
d_call: -
j_call: TRBJ2-5
clone_size: -
cdr3_aa: CASSRDSVRQETQYF
cdr3_nt: TGTGCCAGCAGCCGAGACAGTGTTAGGCAAGAGACCCAGTACTTC

v_call: TRBV27
d_call: TRBD2
j_call: TRBJ2-1
clone_size: -
cdr3_aa: CASRSRTSGAEQFF
cdr3_nt: TGTGCCAGCCGCTCCCGGACTAGCGGGGCTGAGCAGTTCTTC

v_call: TRBV5-5
d_call: TRBD2
j_call: TRBJ2-3
clone_size: -
cdr3_aa: CASSPFGTSGGADTQYF
cdr3_nt: TGTGCCAGCAGCCCCTTCGGGACTAGCGGGGGCGCAGATACGCAGTATTTT

v_call: TRBV7-9
d_call: -
j_call: TRBJ2-4
clone_size: -
cdr3_aa: CASSYPGLPEVQYF
cdr3_nt: TGTGCCAGCAGCTACCCAGGTCTGCCGGAGGTTCAGTACTTC

v_call: TRBV9
d_call: TRBD2
j_call: TRBJ2-7
clone_size: -
cdr3_aa: CASSFGSGAYEQYF
cdr3_nt: TGTGCCAGCAGCTTCGGAAGCGGGGCCTACGAGCAGTACTTC

v_call: TRBV7-6
d_call: TRBD1
j_call: TRBJ1-1
clone_size: -
cdr3_aa: CASSLGVRDSNTEAFF
cdr3_nt: TGTGCCAGCAGCTTAGGGGTCCGGGACAGCAACACTGAAGCTTTCTTT

v_call: TRBV18
d_call: TRBD1
j_call: TRBJ1-2
clone_size: -
cdr3_aa: CASSPSTGGASYTF
cdr3_nt: TGTGCCAGCTCACCGTCGACAGGGGGGGCCTCCTACACCTTC

v_call: TRBV7-8
d_call: -
j_call: TRBJ2-1
clone_size: once
cdr3_aa: CASSLAGGGSREQFF
cdr3_nt: TGTGCCAGCAGCTTAGCGGGAGGGGGTTCTAGGGAGCAGTTCTTC